These 8 T cell receptor beta chains were sequenced from one sample in a study of blood T cells in healthy people across ages. A sample-barcoded 5' primer and a J-beta primer mix were used in a second PCR of roughly 7 to 11 cycles. One entry per CDR3 protein results from TCRdb running MiXCR on the 5' RACE reads. This sample has roughly 1,000,000 distinct CDR3 sequences, with around 25% found just once. The same sample was also studied in work on T cells of mothers and their children.

The material sequenced was blood. The receptors were gathered from a girl aged 2 to 9 in good health.

This clonotype was observed a handful of times. CDR3 loop: CSAISLGAGGDTDTQYF. The CDR3 DNA reads as TGCAGTGCTATATCCCTTGGGGCGGGAGGAGACACAGATACGCAGTATTTT. The chain has TRBV20-1 and TRBJ2-3; 8 bases match TRBD2. CDR3 length: 17 amino acids. Germline lookup yields CDR1 DFQATT and CDR2 SNEGSKA (reference sequence). Trimming took 4 bases from V and 2 from J; bases not matched to a gene: 14.

The V and J genes are TRBV3-1 and TRBJ1-5; a possible D gene is TRBD1 (6 bases). V lost 4 bases to trimming and J lost 4 bases, with 11 bases between them. The CDR3 has 14 amino acids. Germline-derived CDR1 and CDR2 are LGHDT and YNNKEL (reference sequence). CDR3 in amino acids: CASSPGTWNQPQHF. The CDR3 nucleotides are TGTGCCAGCAGCCCCGGGACATGGAATCAGCCCCAGCATTTT. The whole variable domain, filled in from reference TRBV3-1 and TRBJ1-5, reads DTAVSQTPKYLVTQMGNDKSIKCEQNLGHDTMYWYKQDSKKFLKIMFSYNNKELIINETVPNRFSPKSPDKAHLNLHINSLELGDSAVYFCASSPGTWNQPQHFGDGTRLSIL.

This clonotype has only a few counts. J is TRBJ2-1 and V is TRBV15; D unresolved. The CDR3 spans 14 residues. Germline V lookup: CDR1 LNHNV, CDR2 YYDKDF (reference sequence). The V and J ends lost 0 bases and 5 bases respectively, with 8 bases between them. CDR3 amino acids: CATSRDPSNNEQFF. The CDR3 DNA is TGTGCCACCAGCAGAGATCCATCCAACAATGAGCAGTTCTTC. The variable domain in full, completed from reference TRBV15 and TRBJ2-1, reads DAMVIQNPRYQVTQFGKPVTLSCSQTLNHNVMYWYQQKSSQAPKLLFHYYDKDFNNEADTPDNFQSRRPNTSFCFLDIRSPGLGDTAMYLCATSRDPSNNEQFFGPGTRLTVL.

The J gene is TRBJ1-2, the V gene TRBV29-1; D ambiguous. Germline V gene data show CDR1 as SQVTM and CDR2 as ANQGSEA. The CDR3 consists of 13 residues. V was clipped by 3 bases and J by 6 bases, with 14 bases between them. The CDR3 DNA is TGCAGCGTTGAGGGCGCCCCAGGAGATGGCTACACCTTC. Its protein is CSVEGAPGDGYTF.

The chain is built from TRBV27 and TRBJ1-2; D is unresolved. Per germline, CDR1 MNHEY and CDR2 SMNVEV (reference sequence). The germline V and J ends were trimmed by 0 bases and 8 bases, with 10 bases remaining between them. The CDR3 is 13 residues long. The CDR3 DNA follows: TGTGCCAGCAGTTTATCCGGACCCTTAGGCTACACCTTC. Its protein is CASSLSGPLGYTF.

The rearrangement uses TRBV21-1 and TRBJ2-1; the DNA was not compared with TRBD1, the D call given in the table. The J call may be in error: the DNA end matches TRBJ2-7 better. TRBV21-1 is a listed pseudogene. This CDR3 is built from 15 residues. The CDR3 DNA reads TGTGCCAGCAGCAACTCCCGAGACAGGATCTACGAGCAGTACTTC. It specifies CASSNSRDRIYEQYF.

This clonotype was recorded many times. Written as DNA, the CDR3 is TGCAGCGTTGAAAGGGGAAACACCATATATTTT. Translated: CSVERGNTIYF. The V gene is TRBV29-1, the J gene TRBJ1-3; D is undetermined. This CDR3 region has 11 residues. The V gene lost 2 bases and the J gene lost 4 bases, with 3 bases spanning the gap. Germline-derived CDR1 and CDR2 are SQVTM and ANQGSEA.

The rearrangement uses TRBV7-2 and TRBJ2-4, with a tentative D call TRBD2 (5 bases). The V end lost 8 bases, the J end lost 9 bases, and 23 bases lay between the germline ends. Germline CDR1 reads SGHTA; CDR2 reads FQGNSA. This CDR3 region has 15 residues. The CDR3 loop is CASATTLTTPGIQYF. DNA of the CDR3: TGTGCCAGCGCAACTACGCTGACTACCCCAGGCATTCAGTACTTC.